The 14 T cell receptor beta chains presented below share a single source sample, sequenced in a study of response to subunit inactivated influenza vaccine. Via MiXCR, TCRdb re-called the RT-PCR reads, giving one row per CDR3 protein. The table has about 540,000 distinct CDR3 sequences, less than 25% seen once. The same data also went into a second study, on T cells expressing NK-cell markers. That paper notes: Production of TCR beta cDNA relied on 5'RACE template switching with UMIs.

Specimen: CD4+ T cells sorted from PBMCs, collected 11 to 12 days after vaccination. These TCRs come from a man between 45 and 60 years old who received an inactivated influenza vaccine.

The chain employs TRBV30 and TRBJ1-1; TRBD1 might be the D (5 bases). Germline CDR1 and CDR2: GTSNPN and SVGIG (reference sequence). This CDR3 is built from 16 residues. Trimming shortened V by 0 bases and J by 0 bases, and 14 bases separated the two germline ends. The CDR3 sequence: CAWSVGPADMNTEAFF. DNA of the CDR3: TGTGCCTGGAGTGTAGGTCCCGCGGACATGAACACTGAAGCTTTCTTT.

The chain employs TRBV7-3 and TRBJ2-2, with 7 bases identical to TRBD2. Germline V gene sequence: CDR1 SGHTA, CDR2 FQGTGA. CDR3 length equals 15 residues. With 5 bases clipped from V and 4 bases from J, the junction kept 7 bases outside the gene matches. CDR3 residues: CASSPGLGFTGELFF. The DNA of the CDR3 is TGTGCCAGCAGCCCAGGACTAGGGTTCACCGGGGAGCTGTTTTTT. Supplemented by reference TRBV7-3 and TRBJ2-2, the full variable domain reads GAGVSQTPSNKVTEKGKYVELRCDPISGHTALYWYRQSLGQGPEFLIYFQGTGAADDSGLPNDRFFAVRPEGSVSTLKIQRTERGDSAVYLCASSPGLGFTGELFFGEGSRLTVL.

This clonotype was detected only a few times. The chain joins TRBV9 to TRBJ2-1; 8 bases are a match to TRBD1. This CDR3 comprises 16 residues. J gave up 6 bases and V 0 bases, and 8 bases lay outside the gene matches. Germline V gives CDR1 SGDLS, CDR2 YYNGEE. CDR3 in amino acids: CASSVEPGQAFNEQFF. Here the CDR3 DNA reads TGTGCCAGCAGCGTAGAACCGGGACAGGCCTTCAATGAGCAGTTCTTC. The full variable domain, its missing parts supplied by reference TRBV9 and TRBJ2-1, is DSGVTQTPKHLITATGQRVTLRCSPRSGDLSVYWYQQSLDQGLQFLIQYYNGEERAKGNILERFSAQQFPDLHSELNLSSLELGDSALYFCASSVEPGQAFNEQFFGPGTRLTVL.

J is TRBJ2-1 and V is TRBV3-1; no clear D gene. Germline V gene lookup returns CDR1 LGHDT and CDR2 YNNKEL (reference sequence). V was shortened by 7 bases and J by 1 base, with 14 bases between the two germline ends. This CDR3 contains 15 residues. The CDR3 region has the DNA TGTGCCAGCACCGTCACGGCCTTATCCTACAATGAGCAGTTCTTC. This gives the protein CASTVTALSYNEQFF.

The chain combines TRBV4-3 with TRBJ1-6, with D possibly being TRBD1 (5 bases). The CDR3 covers 15 residues. Germline CDR1 and CDR2: LGHNA and YSLEER. V dropped 0 bases and J dropped 6 bases, with 9 bases sitting between them. The CDR3 coding sequence is TGCGCCAGCAGCCAAGACTTAGGGACTAATTCACCCCTCCACTTT. It specifies CASSQDLGTNSPLHF.

This chain joins TRBV28 and TRBJ2-7, with D possibly TRBD1 on 5 matching bases. The V and J ends lost 2 bases and 7 bases respectively, with 9 bases between them. The CDR3 sequence is 12 residues long. The germline CDR1 and CDR2 sequences are MDHEN and SYDVKM. The CDR3: CASSLKGREQYF. The CDR3 DNA follows: TGTGCCAGCAGTTTAAAGGGGCGAGAGCAGTACTTC.

The table lists this clonotype with a few counts. The chain couples TRBV6-2 or TRBV6-3 to TRBJ1-5; weak D call: TRBD1 (5 bases). Germline CDR1 is MNHEY and CDR2 is SVGEGT. V lost 5 bases and J 3 bases, leaving 20 bases between the germline ends. CDR3 length: 17 residues. The CDR3 loop is CASSDRTFSPYNQPQHF. The CDR3 coding sequence is TGTGCCAGCAGTGACCGGACATTTTCTCCGTACAATCAGCCCCAGCATTTT.

The chain links TRBV7-2 to TRBJ1-3, with unresolved D. Per the germline V gene, CDR1 is SGHTA and CDR2 is FQGNSA. The CDR3 has 16 residues. V was trimmed by 7 bases and J by 0 bases, leaving 16 bases between them. The CDR3, as DNA: TGTGCCAGCAAGCTATCCGGCGCAAGCTCTGGAAACACCATATATTTT. Protein sequence: CASKLSGASSGNTIYF.

This clonotype was counted a few times. The chain joins TRBV7-6 to TRBJ2-3, with D possibly TRBD2 on 7 matching bases. Germline assignment: CDR1 SGHVS and CDR2 FNYEAQ. The CDR3 loop spans 17 amino acids. V lost 5 bases and J lost 3, with 21 bases in between. CDR3 sequence: CASSRWRGGQGTDTQYF. The CDR3 DNA is TGTGCCAGCAGCCGTTGGCGCGGGGGCCAAGGGACAGATACGCAGTATTTT.

This clonotype was seen ten or more times. J is TRBJ2-2 and V is TRBV12-3 or TRBV12-4; possibly TRBD1 or TRBD2 for D (6 bases each). Trimming took 5 bases from V and 2 from J, leaving 12 bases between them. The CDR3 length is 15 residues. The CDR3 loop reads CASSPSGGNTGELFF. Written as DNA, the CDR3 is TGTGCCAGCAGTCCTTCCGGGGGCAACACCGGGGAGCTGTTTTTT.

This clonotype showed up just a few times. The chain carries TRBV2 and TRBJ1-2; D gene unclear. CDR3 length: 12 amino acids. V lost 6 bases, J lost 8 bases, and 13 bases lay in between. CDR1 SNHLY and CDR2 FYNNEI come from the germline V gene. DNA for the CDR3: TGTGCCAGCAGGGTATTATTTCGAGGCTACACCTTC. Translation gives CASRVLFRGYTF.

The genes are TRBV2 and TRBJ2-3; possible D gene TRBD2, 7 bases. The length of the CDR3 is 14 residues. Trimming removed 4 bases from V and 9 bases from J, with 17 bases in between. Per the germline V gene, CDR1 is SNHLY and CDR2 is FYNNEI. The CDR3 bases are TGTGCCAGCAGTGGAGAGGGGGGGGCTAGCACGCAGTATTTT. Its translation is CASSGEGGASTQYF. Using reference TRBV2 and TRBJ2-3 for the parts outside the CDR3, the full variable domain is EPEVTQTPSHQVTQMGQEVILRCVPISNHLYFYWYRQILGQKVEFLVSFYNNEISEKSEIFDDQFSVERPDGSNFTLKIRSTKLEDSAMYFCASSGEGGASTQYFGPGTRLTVL.

V gene TRBV2 combines with J gene TRBJ1-4; D gene unclear. Trimming removed 3 bases at V and 8 bases at J, with 7 bases between. This CDR3 contains 12 residues. Germline V gives CDR1 SNHLY, CDR2 FYNNEI. CDR3 bases: TGTGCCAGCAGTGAGTCTGGGGAAAAACTGTTTTTT. Its protein product is CASSESGEKLFF.

The CDR3 sequence is CASSLLGGEQFF. CDR3 sequence (DNA): TGTGCCAGCAGCTTACTAGGGGGTGAGCAGTTCTTC. The chain couples TRBV7-3 to TRBJ2-1, with D perhaps TRBD1 (6 bases). CDR3 size: 12 residues. Germline loops: CDR1 SGHTA, CDR2 FQGTGA. V gave up 2 bases and J gave up 9 bases, with 8 bases separating them.